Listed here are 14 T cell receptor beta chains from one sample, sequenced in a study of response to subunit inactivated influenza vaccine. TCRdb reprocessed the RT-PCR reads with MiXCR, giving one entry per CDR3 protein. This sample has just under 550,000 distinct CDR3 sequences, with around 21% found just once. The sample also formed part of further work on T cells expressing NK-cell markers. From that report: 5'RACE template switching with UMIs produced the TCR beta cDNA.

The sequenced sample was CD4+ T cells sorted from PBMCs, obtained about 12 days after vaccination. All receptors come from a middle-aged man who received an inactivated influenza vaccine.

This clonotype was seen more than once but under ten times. The CDR3 DNA is TGTGCCACCAGCAGAGATGTCCAGGGAATCACAGATACGCAGTATTTT. It codes for CATSRDVQGITDTQYF. The V call is TRBV15, the J call TRBJ2-3, with a weak D call TRBD1 (5 bases). In germline, CDR1 is LNHNV, CDR2 YYDKDF (reference sequence). Trimming stripped 0 bases from V and 2 bases from J, with 12 bases between. CDR3 size: 16 residues.

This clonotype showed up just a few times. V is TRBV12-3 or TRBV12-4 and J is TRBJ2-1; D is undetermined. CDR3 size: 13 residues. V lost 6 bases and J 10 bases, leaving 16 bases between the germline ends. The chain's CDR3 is CASRGTGRVEQFF. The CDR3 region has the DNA TGTGCCAGCAGGGGTACCGGACGGGTGGAGCAGTTCTTC.

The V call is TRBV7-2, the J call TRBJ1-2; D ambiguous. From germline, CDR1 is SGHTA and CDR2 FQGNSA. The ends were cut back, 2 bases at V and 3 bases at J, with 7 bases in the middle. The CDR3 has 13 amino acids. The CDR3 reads CASSLIADYGYTF. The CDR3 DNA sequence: TGTGCCAGCAGCTTAATAGCTGACTATGGCTACACCTTC.

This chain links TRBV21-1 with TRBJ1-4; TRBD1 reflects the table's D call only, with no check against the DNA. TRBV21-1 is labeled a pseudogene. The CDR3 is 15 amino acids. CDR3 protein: CASSHPGEINEKLFF. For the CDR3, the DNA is TGTGCCAGCAGCCACCCTGGAGAGATTAATGAAAAACTGTTTTTT.

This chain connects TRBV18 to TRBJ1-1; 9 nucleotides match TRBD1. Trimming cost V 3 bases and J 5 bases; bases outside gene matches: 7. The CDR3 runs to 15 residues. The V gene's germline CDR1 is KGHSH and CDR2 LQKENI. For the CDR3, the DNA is TGTGCCAGCTCACCGTCACAGGGGGCGCATACTGAAGCTTTCTTT. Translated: CASSPSQGAHTEAFF.

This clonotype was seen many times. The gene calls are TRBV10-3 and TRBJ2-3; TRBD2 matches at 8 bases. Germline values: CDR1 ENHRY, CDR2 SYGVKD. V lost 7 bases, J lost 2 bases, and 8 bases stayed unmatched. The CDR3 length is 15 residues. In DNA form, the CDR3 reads TGTGCCATCATGAGGAGCGGGGGCCTCACAGATACGCAGTATTTT. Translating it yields CAIMRSGGLTDTQYF.

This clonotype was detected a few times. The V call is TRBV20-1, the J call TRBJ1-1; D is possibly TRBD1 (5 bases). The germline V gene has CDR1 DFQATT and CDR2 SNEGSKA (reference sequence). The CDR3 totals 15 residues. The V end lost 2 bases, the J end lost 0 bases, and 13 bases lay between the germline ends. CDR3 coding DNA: TGCAGTGCTAGAAGGCAGGGTACCTTGAACACTGAAGCTTTCTTT. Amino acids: CSARRQGTLNTEAFF.

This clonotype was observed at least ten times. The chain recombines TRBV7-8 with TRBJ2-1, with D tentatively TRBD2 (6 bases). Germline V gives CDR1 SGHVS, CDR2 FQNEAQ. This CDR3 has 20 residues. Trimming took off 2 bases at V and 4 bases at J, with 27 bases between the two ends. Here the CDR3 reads CASSLLQSLHRLVTYNEQFF. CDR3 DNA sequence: TGTGCCAGCAGCTTACTGCAGTCCTTACATCGACTAGTTACTTACAATGAGCAGTTCTTC.

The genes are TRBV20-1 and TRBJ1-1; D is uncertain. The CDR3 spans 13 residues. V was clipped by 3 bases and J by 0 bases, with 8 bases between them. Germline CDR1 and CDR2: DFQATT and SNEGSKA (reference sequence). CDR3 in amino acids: CSASSALNTEAFF. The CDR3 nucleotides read TGCAGTGCTAGCTCAGCCTTGAACACTGAAGCTTTCTTT.

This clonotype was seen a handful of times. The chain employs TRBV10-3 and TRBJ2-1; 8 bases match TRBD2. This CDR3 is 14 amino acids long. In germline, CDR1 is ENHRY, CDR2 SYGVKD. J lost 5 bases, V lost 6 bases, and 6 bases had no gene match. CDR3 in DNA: TGTGCCATCAGCTATAGCGGGGCCCACAATGAGCAGTTCTTC. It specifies CAISYSGAHNEQFF.

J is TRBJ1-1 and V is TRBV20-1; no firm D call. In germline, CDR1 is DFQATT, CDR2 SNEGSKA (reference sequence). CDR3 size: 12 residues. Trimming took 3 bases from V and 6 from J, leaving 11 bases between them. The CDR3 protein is CSASRLRAEAFF. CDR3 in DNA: TGCAGTGCTAGCAGGCTTAGGGCTGAAGCTTTCTTT.

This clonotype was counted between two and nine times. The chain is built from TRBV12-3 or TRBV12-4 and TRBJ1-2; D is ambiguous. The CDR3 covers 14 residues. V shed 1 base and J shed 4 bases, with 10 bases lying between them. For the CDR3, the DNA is TGTGCCAGCAGTTTAGGGCCGGGAGGCTATGGCTACACCTTC. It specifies CASSLGPGGYGYTF.

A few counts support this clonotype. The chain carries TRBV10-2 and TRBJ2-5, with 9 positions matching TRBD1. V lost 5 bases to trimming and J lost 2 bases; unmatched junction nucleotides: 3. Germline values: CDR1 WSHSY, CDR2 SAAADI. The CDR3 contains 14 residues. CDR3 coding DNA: TGCGCCAGCAGTCAGACAGGGGGACAAGAGACCCAGTACTTC. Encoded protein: CASSQTGGQETQYF.

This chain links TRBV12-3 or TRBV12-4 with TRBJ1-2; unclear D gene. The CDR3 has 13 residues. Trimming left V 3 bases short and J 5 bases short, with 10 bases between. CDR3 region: CASSFAQQYGYTF. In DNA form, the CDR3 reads TGTGCCAGCAGTTTCGCTCAGCAGTATGGCTACACCTTC.